This is a list of T cell receptor beta chains from one sample in a study of blood T cell repertoires in COVID-19. Only in-frame clones appear in the TCRdb table, and some are missing; sequencing was by immunoSEQ multiplex PCR. The table has around 260,000 clones, about 83% seen once. Material for sequencing was peripheral blood. The receptors shown here come from a woman aged 50 to 65 who had recovered from COVID-19. The CDR3 runs from the conserved cysteine through the conserved F or W. The order of the fields is V gene, clone size, D gene, J gene, CDR3 DNA, CDR3 protein. D genes are given only for firm matches. Only some rows state a clone size, as once, few, many or a class for expanded clones.

V gene: TRBV19; clone size: once; D gene: TRBD2; J gene: TRBJ2-1; CDR3 DNA: TGTGCCAGTAGTTTAGCGGGTCAGTCCTACAATGAGCAGTTCTTC; CDR3 protein: CASSLAGQSYNEQFF
V gene: TRBV18; clone size: NA; D gene: TRBD1; J gene: TRBJ1-2; CDR3 DNA: TGTGCCAGCTCACCACGGGGAGGACAGGGGGCGGATGGCTACACCTTC; CDR3 protein: CASSPRGGQGADGYTF
V gene: TRBV3-1/TRBV3-2; clone size: once; D gene: TRBD2; J gene: TRBJ2-4; CDR3 DNA: TGTGCCAGCAGCCGGGACCGAGCGGGGCCTCTAGCCAAAAACATTCAGTACTTC; CDR3 protein: CASSRDRAGPLAKNIQYF
V gene: TRBV5-1; clone size: NA; D gene: NA; J gene: TRBJ1-1; CDR3 DNA: TGCGCCAGCAGCCCGACCTCGTCAGGAGGAAAAGCTTTCTTT; CDR3 protein: CASSPTSSGGKAFF
V gene: TRBV4-3; clone size: NA; D gene: TRBD2; J gene: TRBJ2-1; CDR3 DNA: TGCGCCAGCAGCCAAGTTGCGCTAGCGGGGGGGGGAGCTCTGTTCTTC; CDR3 protein: CASSQVALAGGGALFF
V gene: TRBV6-5; clone size: NA; D gene: TRBD2; J gene: TRBJ2-7; CDR3 DNA: TGTGCCAGCAGTAAGCGGGAGTCGTACGAGCAGTACTTC; CDR3 protein: CASSKRESYEQYF
V gene: TRBV5-4; clone size: NA; D gene: NA; J gene: TRBJ1-2; CDR3 DNA: TGTGCCAGCAGCGTGGGCAGGGGTGACTATGGCTACACCTTC; CDR3 protein: CASSVGRGDYGYTF
V gene: TRBV15; clone size: NA; D gene: TRBD2; J gene: TRBJ2-3; CDR3 DNA: TGTGCCACCAGCAGAGGGACTAGCGCTGGCACAGATACGCAGTATTTT; CDR3 protein: CATSRGTSAGTDTQYF
V gene: TRBV11-2; clone size: NA; D gene: TRBD2; J gene: TRBJ2-1; CDR3 DNA: TGTGCCAGCAGCTCCTTACGGGGGGGGCCCGAATGGTTCTTC; CDR3 protein: CASSSLRGGPEWFF
V gene: TRBV27; clone size: NA; D gene: TRBD2; J gene: TRBJ2-3; CDR3 DNA: TGTGCCAGCAGTTTTGGGACTAGGGTGGATACGCAGTATTTT; CDR3 protein: CASSFGTRVDTQYF
V gene: TRBV7-7; clone size: once; D gene: TRBD2; J gene: TRBJ2-7; CDR3 DNA: TGTGCCAGCAGCTTAGTGGTAGCGGGGAGCGGGGGGTACGAGCAGTACTTC; CDR3 protein: CASSLVVAGSGGYEQYF
V gene: TRBV4-2; clone size: NA; D gene: TRBD1; J gene: TRBJ1-4; CDR3 DNA: TGTGCCAGCAGCCAAGATGTTCCCGGGACAGGGGGTGAAAAACTGTTTTTT; CDR3 protein: CASSQDVPGTGGEKLFF
V gene: TRBV11-1; clone size: once; D gene: TRBD1; J gene: TRBJ1-1; CDR3 DNA: TGTGCCAGCAGCCAGGGACAGATGAACACTGAAGCTTTCTTT; CDR3 protein: CASSQGQMNTEAFF
V gene: TRBV10-2; clone size: NA; D gene: TRBD1; J gene: TRBJ2-6; CDR3 DNA: TGCGCCAGCAGTGGGACAGGAGGTAACACACTGGCTGGGGCCAACGTCCTGACTTTC; CDR3 protein: CASSGTGGNTLAGANVLTF
V gene: TRBV11-2; clone size: NA; D gene: NA; J gene: TRBJ2-3; CDR3 DNA: TGTGCCAGCAGCTTAGTTGGGGGCGGAACAGATACGCAGTATTTT; CDR3 protein: CASSLVGGGTDTQYF
V gene: TRBV18; clone size: NA; D gene: NA; J gene: TRBJ2-1; CDR3 DNA: TGTGCCAGCTCAGGCGCCGGGAGTAACTACAATGAGCAGTTCTTC; CDR3 protein: CASSGAGSNYNEQFF